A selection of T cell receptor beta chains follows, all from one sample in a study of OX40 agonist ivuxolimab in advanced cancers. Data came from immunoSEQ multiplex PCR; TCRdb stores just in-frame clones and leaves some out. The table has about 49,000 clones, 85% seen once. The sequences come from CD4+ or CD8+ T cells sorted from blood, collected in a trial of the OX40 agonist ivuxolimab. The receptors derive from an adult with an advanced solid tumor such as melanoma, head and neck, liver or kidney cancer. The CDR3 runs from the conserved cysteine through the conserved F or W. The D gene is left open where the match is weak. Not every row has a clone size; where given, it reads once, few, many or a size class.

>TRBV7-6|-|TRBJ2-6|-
CASSLTSSAQEANVLTF
TGTGCCAGCAGCTTGACTTCCAGCGCGCAGGAGGCCAACGTCCTGACTTTC
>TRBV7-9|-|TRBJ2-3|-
CASSLVADTQYF
TGTGCCAGCAGCTTAGTCGCAGATACGCAGTATTTT
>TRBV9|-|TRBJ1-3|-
CASSGGSTIYF
TGTGCCAGCAGCGGTGGTAGCACCATATATTTT
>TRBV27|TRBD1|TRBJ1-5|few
CASSLSTGEDQPQHF
TGTGCCAGCAGTCTATCGACAGGGGAGGATCAGCCCCAGCATTTT
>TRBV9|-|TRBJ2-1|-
CASSVDGGSYNEQFF
TGTGCCAGCAGCGTAGACGGGGGCAGTTACAATGAGCAGTTCTTC
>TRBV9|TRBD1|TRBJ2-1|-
CASSVVTGAYNEQFF
TGTGCCAGCAGCGTAGTAACAGGGGCCTACAATGAGCAGTTCTTC
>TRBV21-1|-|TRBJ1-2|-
CASSPGTDYGYTF
TGTGCCAGCAGCCCGGGGACAGACTATGGCTACACCTTC
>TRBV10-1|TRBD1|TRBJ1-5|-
CASSGDFDRVSNQPQHF
TGCGCCAGCAGTGGCGATTTTGACAGGGTTAGCAATCAGCCCCAGCATTTT
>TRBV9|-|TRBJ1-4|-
CASSDFGTGRPNEKLFF
TGTGCCAGCAGCGACTTCGGGACGGGCAGGCCTAATGAAAAACTGTTTTTT
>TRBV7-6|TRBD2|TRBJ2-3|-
CASSLVLAGGTDTQYF
TGTGCCAGCAGCTTAGTGCTAGCGGGGGGGACAGATACGCAGTATTTT
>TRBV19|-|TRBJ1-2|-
CASSIQGTPDGYTF
TGTGCCAGTAGTATCCAGGGCACTCCGGATGGCTACACCTTC
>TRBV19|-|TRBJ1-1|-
CASSIEDSNTEAFF
TGTGCCAGTAGTATCGAGGACAGCAACACTGAAGCTTTCTTT
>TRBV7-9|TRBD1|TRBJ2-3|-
CASSLSDRGNKDTQYF
TGTGCCAGCAGCTTAAGTGACAGGGGGAATAAAGATACGCAGTATTTT
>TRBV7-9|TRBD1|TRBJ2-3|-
CASSFPGQGITDTQYF
TGTGCCAGCAGCTTCCCGGGACAGGGAATCACAGATACGCAGTATTTT
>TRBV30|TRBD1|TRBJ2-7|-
CAWNEGTGTYEQYF
TGTGCCTGGAACGAGGGGACAGGAACCTACGAGCAGTACTTC
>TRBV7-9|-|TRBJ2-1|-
CASTPIVGEVTNEQFF
TGTGCCAGCACCCCTATCGTGGGTGAAGTTACAAATGAGCAGTTCTTC
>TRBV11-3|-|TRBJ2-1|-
CASSLAAGDYYNEQFF
TGTGCCAGCAGCTTAGCTGCAGGGGACTACTACAATGAGCAGTTCTTC
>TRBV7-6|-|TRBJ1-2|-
CASSPRSYADYGYTF
TGTGCCAGCAGCCCTCGGAGTTACGCGGACTATGGCTACACCTTC
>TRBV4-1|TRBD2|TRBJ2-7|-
CASSQGPSGPSYEQYF
TGCGCCAGCAGCCAAGGACCTAGCGGCCCATCATACGAGCAGTACTTC
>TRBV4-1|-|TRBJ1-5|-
CASSRPGNQPQHF
TGCGCCAGCAGCCGGCCGGGCAATCAGCCCCAGCATTTT
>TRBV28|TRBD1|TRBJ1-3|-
CASSQTGKAGNTIYF
TGTGCCAGCAGTCAGACAGGGAAGGCTGGAAACACCATATATTTT
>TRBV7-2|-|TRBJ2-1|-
CASSFFPYNEQFF
TGTGCCAGCAGCTTCTTCCCCTACAATGAGCAGTTCTTC
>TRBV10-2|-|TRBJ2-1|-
CATTSHTGKSSYNEQFF
TGCGCCACCACCAGCCATACGGGGAAAAGCTCCTACAATGAGCAGTTCTTC
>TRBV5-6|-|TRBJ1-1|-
CASSWGVGANTEAFF
TGTGCCAGCAGCTGGGGTGTGGGGGCGAACACTGAAGCTTTCTTT
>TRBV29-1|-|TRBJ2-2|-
CSVEPRVMNTGELFF
TGCAGCGTTGAACCCCGGGTTATGAACACCGGGGAGCTGTTTTTT
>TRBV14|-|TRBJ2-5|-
CASSQFKVETQYF
TGTGCCAGCAGCCAATTCAAGGTGGAGACCCAGTACTTC
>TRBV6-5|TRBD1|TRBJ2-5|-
CASSVTGFGTETQYF
TGTGCCAGCAGTGTGACAGGGTTTGGAACGGAGACCCAGTACTTC
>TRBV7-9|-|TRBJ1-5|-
CASSLDAGWQPQHF
TGTGCCAGCAGCTTAGATGCAGGGTGGCAGCCCCAGCATTTT
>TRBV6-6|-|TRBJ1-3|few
CASTTLLSGNTIYF
TGTGCCAGCACCACCCTCCTCTCTGGAAACACCATATATTTT
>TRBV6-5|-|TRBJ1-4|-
CASSYSGSKLLFF
TGTGCCAGCAGTTACTCCGGGAGCAAATTGCTGTTTTTT
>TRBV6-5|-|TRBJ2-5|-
CASSYGFQETQYF
TGTGCCAGCAGTTACGGATTCCAAGAGACCCAGTACTTC
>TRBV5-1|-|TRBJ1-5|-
CASSPQGRDQPQHF
TGCGCCAGCAGCCCTCAGGGTAGGGATCAGCCCCAGCATTTT
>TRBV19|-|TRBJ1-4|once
CASTWADGATNEKLFF
TGTGCCAGTACCTGGGCAGACGGCGCAACTAATGAAAAACTGTTTTTT
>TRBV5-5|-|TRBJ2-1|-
CASSLRQVTSSYNEQFF
TGTGCCAGCAGCTTGCGGCAGGTTACCAGCTCCTACAATGAGCAGTTCTTC
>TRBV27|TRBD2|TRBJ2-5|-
CASSPLGTSGRTEETQYF
TGTGCCAGCAGTCCCCTTGGGACTAGCGGCCGCACAGAAGAGACCCAGTACTTC
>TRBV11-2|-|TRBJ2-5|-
CASSRGPGETQYF
TGTGCCAGCAGCCGGGGCCCGGGGGAGACCCAGTACTTC
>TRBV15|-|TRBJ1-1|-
CATSALRGTEAFF
TGTGCCACCAGCGCCCTTCGGGGCACTGAAGCTTTCTTT
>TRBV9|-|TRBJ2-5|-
CASSVDSGGKETQYF
TGTGCCAGCAGCGTAGATAGTGGGGGGAAAGAGACCCAGTACTTC
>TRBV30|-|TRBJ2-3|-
CAWSLQGPADTQYF
TGTGCCTGGAGTTTACAGGGCCCCGCGGACACGCAGTATTTT
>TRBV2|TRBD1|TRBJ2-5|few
CATTRDRGSGETQYF
TGTGCCACCACGAGGGACAGGGGGTCAGGAGAGACCCAGTACTTC
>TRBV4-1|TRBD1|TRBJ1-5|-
CASSHWDREGQPQHF
TGCGCCAGCAGCCACTGGGACAGGGAAGGACAGCCCCAGCATTTT
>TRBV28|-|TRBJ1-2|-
CASSPGLGGYTF
TGTGCCAGCAGTCCGGGCCTTGGTGGCTACACCTTC
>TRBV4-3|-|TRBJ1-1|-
CASSQDSAATEAFF
TGCGCCAGCAGCCAAGATTCGGCGGCCACTGAAGCTTTCTTT
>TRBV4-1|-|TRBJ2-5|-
CASSQEVPGETQYF
TGCGCCAGCAGCCAAGAAGTTCCAGGGGAGACCCAGTACTTC
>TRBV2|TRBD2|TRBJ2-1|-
CASSASGGLNEQFF
TGTGCCAGCAGTGCGTCGGGGGGGCTCAATGAGCAGTTCTTC